This T cell receptor beta chain was sequenced in a study of blood T cells in healthy people across ages. Study-wide findings and caveats: It was held that diversity estimates obtained from one million T cells represented underestimates.

This clonotype was detected only a few times. Its antigen is not known. A second PCR of roughly 6 to 12 cycles used a sample-barcoded 5' primer and a J-beta primer mix. MiXCR was run by TCRdb on the 5' RACE reads, yielding one entry per CDR3 protein. The sample contains approximately 690,000 distinct CDR3 sequences, roughly three fifths of which appear only once. Germline CDR1 is DFQATT and CDR2 is SNEGSKA (reference sequence). V lost 1 base and J lost 5; bases outside the gene matches: 7. This CDR3 comprises 15 residues. Donation came from healthy Caucasian individuals in Russia who were aged about 6 to 95.

This TCR derives from a man in his sixties in good health. V gene TRBV20-1 combines with J gene TRBJ2-5; TRBD2 matches 10 bases. The sequenced sample consisted of blood. The CDR3, as DNA: TGCAGTGCTAGAGCTCTAGCGGGGGTCCCCGAGACCCAGTACTTC. Amino acid sequence: CSARALAGVPETQYF.